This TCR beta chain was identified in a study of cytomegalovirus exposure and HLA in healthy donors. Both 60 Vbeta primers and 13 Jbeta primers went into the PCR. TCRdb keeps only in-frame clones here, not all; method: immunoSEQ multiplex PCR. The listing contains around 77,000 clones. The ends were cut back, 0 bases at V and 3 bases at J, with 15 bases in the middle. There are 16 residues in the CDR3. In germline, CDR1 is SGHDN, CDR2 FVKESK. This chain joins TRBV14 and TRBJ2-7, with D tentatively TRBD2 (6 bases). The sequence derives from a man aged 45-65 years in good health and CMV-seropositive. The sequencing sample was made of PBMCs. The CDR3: CASSQDIRHGGYEQYF. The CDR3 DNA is TGTGCCAGCAGCCAAGATATAAGACACGGGGGCTACGAGCAGTACTTC.